The 28 T cell receptor beta chains in this list originate from one sample, sequenced in a study of T-cell reconstitution after alpha-beta-depleted transplantation in children (dated by TCRdb to about 2016). The treatment or condition label corresponds to: allogeneic hematopoietic cell transplantation with graft depleted of TCRalphabeta T cells and CD19 B cells. The library was made by PCR. The instrument given in TCRdb is Illumina HiSeq 2500. TCR library preparation used molecular barcoding, with unique molecular identifiers applied to normalize quantification of the TCRbeta repertoire. TCRdb reprocessed the public reads (quality trimming at Q25 with fastp, clone calling with MiXCR) and kept in-frame beta chains. Every entry covers one CDR3 protein and lists the most common genes and DNA from its rows. This sample gives 200,000 to 300,000 distinct CDR3 sequences in total; approximately 8% of them show up just once. Together, the top ten hold nearly 6.5% of the sample.

The sequencing here drew on PBMCs, mostly from graft donor cells, taken 180 days after TCRalphabeta/CD19-depleted stem cell transplant. The receptors were gathered from a male patient between 10 and 17 years old who had a stem cell transplant for acute lymphoblastic leukemia, so the T cells may come from the graft donor.

This clonotype was picked up many times. V usage is TRBV5-6 and J usage is TRBJ1-2; 10 bases match TRBD1. Trimming removed 5 bases from V and 0 bases from J; junction bases left unmatched: 4. Germline CDR1 and CDR2: SGHDT and YYEEEE. CDR3 length: 15 amino acids. CDR3 region: CASSWDRGPNYGYTF. The CDR3 DNA sequence: TGTGCCAGCAGTTGGGACAGGGGTCCTAACTATGGCTACACCTTC.

This clonotype has ten or more counts. The J gene is TRBJ2-1, the V gene TRBV15; 7 bases line up with TRBD2. The CDR3 is made up of 19 amino acids. J lost 1 base, V lost 0 bases, and 12 bases had no gene match. Germline values: CDR1 LNHNV, CDR2 YYDKDF (reference sequence). DNA for the CDR3: TGTGCCACCAGCAGAGATGGACCCTTTTCGGGGGGTTCCTACAATGAGCAGTTCTTC. Translated: CATSRDGPFSGGSYNEQFF.

This clonotype came up many times. V gene TRBV7-3 combines with J gene TRBJ2-1, with TRBD2 matching over 9 bases. The V and J ends lost 4 bases and 0 bases, in that order; junction bases with no gene match: 19. CDR3 length equals 21 residues. CDR1 is SGHTA and CDR2 is FQGTGA in the germline V gene. CDR3 loop: CASSSSLTPRGGLSSYNEQFF. CDR3 in DNA: TGTGCCAGCAGCTCCTCCCTCACACCGCGGGGGGGCCTCAGCTCCTACAATGAGCAGTTCTTC.

This clonotype was found many times. V gene TRBV7-3 combines with J gene TRBJ2-7; possibly TRBD2 for D (6 bases). The length of the CDR3 is 14 residues. Germline assignment: CDR1 SGHTA and CDR2 FQGTGA. Trimming took off 2 bases at V and 2 bases at J, with 10 bases between the two ends. CDR3 in DNA: TGTGCCAGCAGCTTACAAAGCGGGCCCTACGAGCAGTACTTC. Translating it yields CASSLQSGPYEQYF.

V and J are TRBV18 and TRBJ2-5; 10 positions match TRBD2. The CDR3 contains 18 residues. Germline V gives CDR1 KGHSH, CDR2 LQKENI. V lost 3 bases to trimming and J lost 3 bases; unmatched junction nucleotides: 13. The CDR3 here is CASSPLAGAGAPKETQYF. For the CDR3, the DNA is TGTGCCAGCTCACCCCTAGCGGGAGCTGGGGCCCCAAAAGAGACCCAGTACTTC.

As regards this clonotype: This may stem from a read error, because a much larger clone lies one nucleotide away. The CDR3 here is CSVDLGGDNQQFF. The CDR3 DNA reads TGCAGTGTTGACCTGGGTGGGGACAATCAGCAGTTCTTC. The chain combines TRBV20-1 with TRBJ2-1, with a tentative D call TRBD1 (6 bases). Germline values: CDR1 DFQATT, CDR2 SNEGSKA (reference sequence). The CDR3 totals 13 residues.

This clonotype has at least ten counts. A junction boundary mismatches the germline segment, possibly from a read error. V and J are TRBV12-3 or TRBV12-4 and TRBJ2-3, with 13 bases fitting TRBD2. The CDR3 runs 13 residues. In DNA, the CDR3 is TGTGCCAGCAGTGGGACTAGCGGGACCCTATCCGTGTTT. Encoded protein: CASSGTSGTLSVF.

On this clonotype itself: With a much larger clone just one base away, this may be a read error. V is TRBV7-2 and J is TRBJ1-2; D might be TRBD1 (5 bases). The CDR3 spans 14 residues. The germline V gene has CDR1 SGHTA and CDR2 FQGNSA. The V end was cut by 11 bases, the J end by 4 bases, with 20 bases between. CDR3 bases: TGTGCCGGCACCCTAGGGGTGGGAGCCTATGGCTACACCTTC. Encoded protein: CAGTLGVGAYGYTF.

Ten or more counts support this clonotype. The chain combines TRBV7-2 with TRBJ2-3; D assignment may be TRBD1 or TRBD2 (7 bases each). Trimming stripped 5 bases from V and 0 bases from J, with 12 bases between. The germline V gene encodes CDR1 SGHTA and CDR2 FQGNSA. The CDR3 totals 15 residues. CDR3 sequence reads: CASSRQGGSTDTQYF. The DNA for the CDR3 is TGTGCCAGCAGCCGACAGGGAGGGAGCACAGATACGCAGTATTTT.

This clonotype has a count of ten or more. The V gene is TRBV5-1, the J gene TRBJ1-1; D is undetermined. Trimming took 4 bases from V and 1 from J, leaving 8 bases between them. Germline V gene data show CDR1 as SGHRS and CDR2 as YFSETQ. The CDR3 is 13 amino acids. The CDR3 DNA reads TGCGCCAGCAGCCAATCGAAGAACACTGAAGCTTTCTTT. It encodes CASSQSKNTEAFF.

This sequence joins TRBV3-1 and TRBJ1-2; maybe TRBD1 (5 bases). The germline V and J ends were trimmed by 4 bases and 2 bases, with 11 bases remaining between them. The CDR3 spans 14 residues. Per the germline V gene, CDR1 is LGHDT and CDR2 is YNNKEL (reference sequence). The CDR3 bases are TGTGCCAGCAGCCCCCGACAGACCAACTATGGCTACACCTTC. Translating gives CASSPRQTNYGYTF.

In this sample, this clonotype turned up many times. The chain recombines TRBV12-3 or TRBV12-4 with TRBJ1-5, with 8 bases that match TRBD1. The V segment lost 5 bases and the J segment 7 bases; nucleotides outside the gene matches: 10. The CDR3 consists of 15 residues. The CDR3 nucleotides read TGTGCCAGCAGTCAGACAGGGGAGGTACTGCAGCCCCAGCATTTT. Its translation is CASSQTGEVLQPQHF.

This clonotype was found many times. The rearrangement links TRBV25-1 to TRBJ2-4; weak D call: TRBD2 (7 bases). Trimming took 5 bases from V and 2 from J, leaving 13 bases between them. CDR3 size: 15 residues. Germline V gives CDR1 MGHDK, CDR2 SYGVNS. CDR3 coding DNA: TGTGCCAGCAGTTTAGGGGGGGGGTCCAAAAACATTCAGTACTTC. This encodes CASSLGGGSKNIQYF.

This clonotype has ten or more counts. This sequence joins TRBV3-1 and TRBJ2-1; the match to TRBD2 covers 8 bases. Germline V gives CDR1 LGHDT, CDR2 YNNKEL (reference sequence). This CDR3 spans 16 amino acids. Unmatched junction bases numbered 5, after V lost 0 bases and J lost 4 bases. The CDR3 DNA reads as TGTGCCAGCAGCCAAGAACTACTAGCGGCTTACAATGAGCAGTTCTTC. It yields the protein CASSQELLAAYNEQFF.

This clonotype was counted many times. V and J are TRBV7-9 and TRBJ2-7; 12 positions agree with TRBD2. Germline-derived CDR1 and CDR2 are SEHNR and FQNEAQ (reference sequence). The CDR3 sequence is 14 residues long. V dropped 4 bases and J dropped 7; count of bases not matched to a gene: 5. The CDR3, as DNA: TGTGCCAGCAGCTCCGGACTAGCGGGGCGGGAGCAGTACTTC. Residues: CASSSGLAGREQYF.

This clonotype has just a few counts. The chain couples TRBV11-2 to TRBJ2-6; D remains unclear. V lost 0 bases to trimming and J lost 0 bases, with 9 bases between them. Germline loops: CDR1 SGHAT, CDR2 FQNNGV. This CDR3 contains 17 residues. The chain's CDR3 is CASSLDRSYSGANVLTF. The CDR3 DNA is TGTGCCAGCAGCTTAGATCGAAGTTACTCTGGGGCCAACGTCCTGACTTTC.

This clonotype appeared many times. The CDR3 region has the DNA TGTGCCAGCAGCTTAGGACTAGCGGGGGGTAACGAGCAGTACTTC. Translated: CASSLGLAGGNEQYF. The chain has TRBV7-2 and TRBJ2-7; 13 bases are shared with TRBD2. J lost 5 bases, V lost 1 base, and 2 bases had no gene match. The CDR3 is 15 residues long. CDR1 is SGHTA, CDR2 FQGNSA, per germline.

This clonotype appeared many times. This chain uses TRBV12-3 or TRBV12-4 with TRBJ2-5; TRBD1 matches at 7 bases. The CDR3 extends over 15 amino acids. Losses at the gene ends were 1 base for V and 5 bases for J; bases not matched to a gene: 7. The CDR3 here is CASSLERGRRETQYF. CDR3 bases: TGTGCCAGCAGTTTAGAGAGGGGGCGCAGGGAGACCCAGTACTTC.

This clonotype came up many times. The rearrangement joins TRBV5-6 to TRBJ2-4; weak D call: TRBD2 (6 bases). V was shortened by 0 bases and J by 0 bases, with 19 bases between the two germline ends. The CDR3 consists of 19 residues. CDR1 is SGHDT, CDR2 YYEEEE, per germline. CDR3 loop: CASSLERVRILLAKNIQYF. CDR3 nucleotides: TGTGCCAGCAGCTTGGAGCGGGTCAGGATCCTTTTAGCCAAAAACATTCAGTACTTC. The full variable domain, in which reference TRBV5-6 and TRBJ2-4 provide the parts outside the CDR3, is DAGVTQSPTHLIKTRGQQVTLRCSPKSGHDTVSWYQQALGQGPQFIFQYYEEEERQRGNFPDRFSGHQFPNYSSELNVNALLLGDSALYLCASSLERVRILLAKNIQYFGAGTRLSVL.

This clonotype was observed at least ten times. This chain joins TRBV4-3 and TRBJ2-7; D is possibly TRBD1 or TRBD2 (5 bases each). The CDR3 is 18 amino acids. CDR1 and CDR2 (germline): LGHNA, YSLEER. V lost 0 bases and J 3 bases, leaving 21 bases between the germline ends. CDR3 protein: CASSQEKLGTARIYEQYF. The CDR3, as DNA: TGCGCCAGCAGCCAAGAGAAATTGGGGACGGCCAGGATCTACGAGCAGTACTTC.

This clonotype was counted many times. The rearrangement joins TRBV20-1 to TRBJ2-4; tentative D call: TRBD1 (7 bases). Trimming pared 6 bases from V and 5 bases from J, leaving 14 bases between. This CDR3 is 13 amino acids long. Germline V lookup: CDR1 DFQATT, CDR2 SNEGSKA (reference sequence). CDR3 region: CSARGLAQNIQYF. CDR3 DNA: TGCAGTGCGAGGGGGCTAGCGCAAAACATTCAGTACTTC.

Ten or more counts support this clonotype. The chain links TRBV10-2 to TRBJ1-1, with unresolved D. The CDR3 length is 11 residues. Trimming stripped 8 bases from V and 3 bases from J, with 7 bases between. Germline V gene sequence: CDR1 WSHSY, CDR2 SAAADI. This CDR3 is CASLGDTEAFF. CDR3 DNA: TGCGCCAGCCTCGGGGACACTGAAGCTTTCTTT.

The chain employs TRBV14 and TRBJ2-7; tentatively, D is TRBD1 or TRBD2 (5 bases each). Trimming pared 2 bases from V and 3 bases from J, leaving 23 bases between. The CDR3 totals 18 residues. The germline gives CDR1 SGHDN, CDR2 FVKESK. The CDR3: CASSQMGLSGPPDYEQYF. The CDR3 coding sequence is TGTGCCAGCAGCCAAATGGGGCTTTCGGGACCGCCGGACTACGAGCAGTACTTC.

This clonotype was seen many times. The J gene is TRBJ2-7, the V gene TRBV18, with 9 bases aligning to TRBD2. CDR1 is KGHSH, CDR2 LQKENI, per germline. The CDR3 length is 18 residues. V was pared by 2 bases and J by 1 base, with 12 bases of the junction left unmatched. The CDR3, as DNA: TGTGCCAGCTCACCATTAGGCGGGGGGGCAGGAAGATCCTACGAGCAGTACTTC. This encodes CASSPLGGGAGRSYEQYF.

The table lists this clonotype with many counts. The chain couples TRBV6-1 to TRBJ1-1, with D unclear. This CDR3 is built from 13 residues. The germline V and J ends were trimmed by 6 bases and 0 bases, with 8 bases remaining between them. Germline lookup yields CDR1 MNHNS and CDR2 SASEGT. The CDR3 sequence is CASSILMNTEAFF. The CDR3 coding sequence is TGTGCCAGCAGCATCCTCATGAACACTGAAGCTTTCTTT.

This clonotype was observed many times. In DNA, the CDR3 is TGTGCCAGCAGCCAAGGGGGCTCAATGAACACTGAAGCTTTCTTT. Translating it yields CASSQGGSMNTEAFF. V and J are TRBV3-1 and TRBJ1-1, with D tentatively TRBD1 (5 bases). CDR1 and CDR2 from the germline V gene are LGHDT and YNNKEL (reference sequence). The CDR3 consists of 15 residues. Between the trimmed V and J ends, which lost 1 base and 0 bases, there was a span of 9 bases.

This clonotype has a count of ten or more. The rearrangement links TRBV11-2 to TRBJ1-1; maybe TRBD1 (5 bases). The CDR3 loop spans 13 amino acids. V was trimmed by 7 bases and J by 4 bases, leaving 13 bases between them. Germline CDR1 and CDR2: SGHAT and FQNNGV. CDR3 sequence: CASTQTGGTEAFF. CDR3 DNA sequence: TGTGCCAGCACACAAACGGGGGGCACTGAAGCTTTCTTT.

With respect to this clonotype: A much larger clone is a single base away; this may be a read error. V gene TRBV5-1 combines with J gene TRBJ2-3; D remains unclear. Trimming shortened V by 1 base and J by 4 bases, and 10 bases separated the two germline ends. There are 14 residues in the CDR3. Germline V gene lookup returns CDR1 SGHRS and CDR2 YFSETQ. CDR3 nucleotides: TGCGCCAGCAGCTTGTATTCGGTTCCAGATACGCAGTATTTT. Translation: CASSLYSVPDTQYF.